The present entry profiles one T cell receptor beta chain with its context. Generated by immunoSEQ multiplex PCR, the TCRdb table keeps only in-frame clones and is missing some. The profile shows hundreds of thousands of clones, roughly 82% of them singletons. The data are from a study of blood T cell repertoires in COVID-19. Study overall: The analysed material was cDNA or gDNA that came from T cells, B-cell-depleted T cells, or PBMCs.

The CDR3 is 18 residues long. Germline values: CDR1 LGHDT, CDR2 YNNKEL (reference sequence). Trimming pared 3 bases from V and 2 bases from J, leaving 20 bases between. This sequence originates from a woman in her 70s with acute or convalescent COVID-19. Sequencing was carried out using peripheral blood. The rearrangement links TRBV3-1 (or the pseudogene TRBV3-2) to TRBJ2-1, with D perhaps TRBD2 (6 bases). The CDR3, as DNA: TGTGCCAGCAGCCATTTTTCTTCCGGGACTCGAACCTACAATGAGCAGTTCTTC. It is translated as CASSHFSSGTRTYNEQFF.